The 24 T cell receptor beta chains listed next were all sequenced from one sample in a study of blood T cell repertoires in COVID-19. Libraries were prepared by immunoSEQ multiplex PCR; TCRdb keeps only in-frame clonotypes and omits some of them. The data hold more than 65,000 clones, with 89% observed a single time. The sample comprised peripheral blood. These receptors came from a middle-aged man with acute or convalescent COVID-19.

The chain links TRBV11-2 to TRBJ1-3; D is unresolved. V was pared by 2 bases and J by 0 bases, with 5 bases between. Germline assignment: CDR1 SGHAT and CDR2 FQNNGV. This CDR3 has 14 residues. CDR3 loop: CASSLTVSGNTIYF. In nucleotides, the CDR3 is TGTGCCAGCAGCTTAACTGTCTCTGGAAACACCATATATTTT. Together with reference TRBV11-2 and TRBJ1-3, the CDR3 gives the full variable domain: EAGVAQSPRYKIIEKRQSVAFWCNPISGHATLYWYQQILGQGPKLLIQFQNNGVVDDSQLPKDRFSAERLKGVDSTLKIQPAKLEDSAVYLCASSLTVSGNTIYFGEGSWLTVV.

The chain recombines TRBV9 with TRBJ1-3; perhaps TRBD1 as D (6 bases). This CDR3 contains 17 residues. Trimming stripped 0 bases from V and 4 bases from J, with 17 bases between. Germline loops: CDR1 SGDLS, CDR2 YYNGEE. In DNA, the CDR3 is TGTGCCAGCAGCGTAGAGGCGGGGGCGAGAACGGGAAACACCATATATTTT. Protein sequence: CASSVEAGARTGNTIYF.

The V and J genes are TRBV5-1 and TRBJ1-3; 7 bases align to TRBD1. Germline CDR1 and CDR2: SGHRS and YFSETQ. The CDR3 is 16 residues long. V shed 0 bases and J 3 bases; nucleotides not matched to a gene: 6. DNA of the CDR3: TGCGCCAGCAGCTTGGGAGGGACAGACCTTGGAAACACCATATATTTT. This codes for CASSLGGTDLGNTIYF. Supplemented by reference TRBV5-1 and TRBJ1-3, the full variable domain reads KAGVTQTPRYLIKTRGQQVTLSCSPISGHRSVSWYQQTPGQGLQFLFEYFSETQRNKGNFPGRFSGRQFSNSRSEMNVSTLELGDSALYLCASSLGGTDLGNTIYFGEGSWLTVV.

The V and J genes are TRBV12-3 or TRBV12-4 and TRBJ2-7, with D possibly being TRBD1 (6 bases). V shed 4 bases and J shed 2 bases, with 6 bases lying between them. The CDR3 has 12 residues. The CDR3 loop is CASSWGPYEQYF. The CDR3 nucleotides are TGTGCCAGCAGTTGGGGGCCCTACGAGCAGTACTTC.

V is TRBV5-1 and J is TRBJ1-4, with 10 positions matching TRBD1. The trim removed 1 base at V and 5 bases at J, leaving 2 bases unmatched. Germline-derived CDR1 and CDR2 are SGHRS and YFSETQ. The CDR3 extends over 15 amino acids. CDR3: CASSLWGQGNEKLFF. In DNA, the CDR3 is TGCGCCAGCAGCTTGTGGGGACAGGGGAATGAAAAACTGTTTTTT.

The CDR3 region is CASSETGGVFEKLFF. CDR3 nucleotide sequence: TGTGCCAGCAGTGAGACAGGGGGGGTATTTGAAAAACTGTTTTTT. This chain connects TRBV28 to TRBJ1-4, with TRBD1 matching 9 bases. V lost 5 bases and J lost 7; bases outside the gene matches: 8. CDR1 and CDR2 (germline): MDHEN, SYDVKM. The CDR3 contains 15 residues.

V and J are TRBV10-3 and TRBJ2-2; 7 positions match TRBD1. In germline, CDR1 is ENHRY, CDR2 SYGVKD. After removal of 6 bases from V and 4 bases from J, the junction contained 8 bases not matched to a gene. The CDR3 length is 15 residues. CDR3 DNA: TGTGCCATCAGGAGGATGACAGGGAGCACCGGGGAGCTGTTTTTT. Translation gives CAIRRMTGSTGELFF.

The rearrangement uses TRBV7-3 and TRBJ2-1; D uncertain. Trimming took off 5 bases at V and 5 bases at J, with 10 bases between the two ends. Germline V gene lookup returns CDR1 SGHTA and CDR2 FQGTGA. CDR3 size: 13 residues. The DNA for the CDR3 is TGTGCCAGCAGCGAAGCCCCCCACAATGAGCAGTTCTTC. Translating gives CASSEAPHNEQFF.

The genes are TRBV19 and TRBJ1-2, with 7 bases aligning to TRBD1. CDR3 length: 15 amino acids. Trimming cost V 5 bases and J 4 bases; bases outside gene matches: 10. Germline V gives CDR1 LNHDA, CDR2 SQIVND (reference sequence). CDR3 loop: CASSPRGMFPYGYTF. For the CDR3, the DNA is TGTGCCAGTAGTCCCAGGGGGATGTTTCCCTATGGCTACACCTTC.

Only one count was recorded for this clone. This chain joins TRBV9 and TRBJ2-1, with 13 bases lining up with TRBD2. This CDR3 has 14 amino acids. The J segment lost 8 bases and the V segment lost 1 base, leaving 0 bases of the junction unmatched. The germline gives CDR1 SGDLS, CDR2 YYNGEE. In DNA form, the CDR3 reads TGTGCCAGCAGCGTAACTAGCGGGGGGGATGAGCAGTTCTTC. Translating gives CASSVTSGGDEQFF. Supplemented by reference TRBV9 and TRBJ2-1, the full variable domain reads DSGVTQTPKHLITATGQRVTLRCSPRSGDLSVYWYQQSLDQGLQFLIQYYNGEERAKGNILERFSAQQFPDLHSELNLSSLELGDSALYFCASSVTSGGDEQFFGPGTRLTVL.

The rearrangement links TRBV6-1 to TRBJ1-6; D uncertain. Germline CDR1 and CDR2: MNHNS and SASEGT. V lost 3 bases, J lost 7 bases, and 10 bases lay in between. CDR3 size: 14 residues. CDR3 sequence reads: CASSEFHQNSPLHF. In DNA form, the CDR3 reads TGTGCCAGCAGTGAGTTTCACCAGAATTCACCCCTCCACTTT.

This chain joins TRBV19 and TRBJ2-5; D is unresolved. Per germline, CDR1 LNHDA and CDR2 SQIVND (reference sequence). The CDR3 has 14 residues. Deletions cut 1 base from V and 5 bases from J, with 11 bases between. CDR3 bases: TGTGCCAGTAGTATAGGGGCAAATCGGGAGACCCAGTACTTC. Encoded protein: CASSIGANRETQYF.

This sequence joins TRBV7-9 and TRBJ2-3; D might be TRBD1 (5 bases). Germline lookup yields CDR1 SEHNR and CDR2 FQNEAQ (reference sequence). CDR3 length: 12 residues. V was trimmed by 4 bases and J by 9 bases, leaving 11 bases between them. CDR3 amino acids: CASSSTVGTQYF. In nucleotides, the CDR3 is TGTGCCAGCAGCTCGACAGTGGGCACGCAGTATTTT.

The chain carries TRBV12-3 or TRBV12-4 and TRBJ1-2, with 9 nucleotides matching TRBD1. This CDR3 has 12 amino acids. Trimming at V came to 6 bases and at J to 7 bases, leaving 3 bases not matched to a gene. The CDR3 sequence is CASRTGGVGYTF. CDR3 in DNA: TGTGCCAGCAGAACAGGGGGCGTTGGCTACACCTTC.

The gene calls are TRBV7-2 and TRBJ1-5; D call uncertain. Germline assignment: CDR1 SGHTA and CDR2 FQGNSA. Trimming removed 3 bases at V and 2 bases at J, with 8 bases between. This CDR3 comprises 14 residues. The CDR3 bases are TGTGCCAGCAGCTTTTTCGGTGGCAATCAGCCCCAGCATTTT. Protein sequence: CASSFFGGNQPQHF.

The rearrangement uses TRBV3-1 (or the pseudogene TRBV3-2) and TRBJ1-2; TRBD1 agrees at 9 bases. V lost 3 bases, J lost 7 bases, and 3 bases stayed unmatched. Germline CDR1 is LGHDT and CDR2 is YNNKEL (reference sequence). This CDR3 has 13 residues. The CDR3 loop reads CASSHGQGTGYTF. DNA of the CDR3: TGTGCCAGCAGCCACGGACAGGGGACTGGCTACACCTTC.

The gene calls are TRBV19 and TRBJ1-2; D unclear. CDR3 length: 13 residues. V gave up 8 bases and J gave up 4 bases, with 14 bases separating them. Looked up from germline, CDR1 is LNHDA and CDR2 is SQIVND (reference sequence). CDR3 amino acids: CASSPLAIYGYTF. CDR3 bases: TGTGCCAGTTCGCCTTTGGCCATCTATGGCTACACCTTC.

J is TRBJ2-3 and V is TRBV10-3, with 11 bases identical to TRBD2. After removal of 4 bases from V and 4 bases from J, the junction contained 4 bases not matched to a gene. This CDR3 region has 15 residues. In germline, CDR1 is ENHRY, CDR2 SYGVKD. CDR3 region: CAISGTSGGADTQYF. CDR3 sequence (DNA): TGTGCCATCAGTGGTACTAGCGGGGGAGCAGATACGCAGTATTTT.

This chain uses TRBV2 with TRBJ1-1; D not resolved. Germline V gene lookup returns CDR1 SNHLY and CDR2 FYNNEI. The length of the CDR3 is 14 residues. Trimming cost V 1 base and J 1 base, with 7 bases left between them. The CDR3 coding sequence is TGTGCCAGCAGTGAAGGTCGGGGGAACACTGAAGCTTTCTTT. Translated: CASSEGRGNTEAFF.

The chain employs TRBV5-4 and TRBJ2-5; 10 positions match TRBD2. The germline gives CDR1 SGHNT, CDR2 YYREEE (reference sequence). This CDR3 has 16 amino acids. V dropped 5 bases and J dropped 4; count of bases not matched to a gene: 11. CDR3 sequence: CASSKSGGAGGETQYF. For the CDR3, the DNA is TGTGCCAGCAGTAAAAGCGGGGGGGCCGGAGGAGAGACCCAGTACTTC.

This sequence joins TRBV2 and TRBJ1-2, with 7 bases that match TRBD1. Germline V gene data show CDR1 as SNHLY and CDR2 as FYNNEI. The CDR3 totals 14 residues. The J segment lost 5 bases and the V segment lost 7 bases, leaving 10 bases of the junction unmatched. CDR3 nucleotides: TGTGCCAGCAAGCCCGACAGGGTTCGATATGGCTACACCTTC. Protein: CASKPDRVRYGYTF.

The chain links TRBV9 to TRBJ2-3, with 7 bases that match TRBD1. This CDR3 has 14 amino acids. V dropped 4 bases and J dropped 4; count of bases not matched to a gene: 6. CDR1 SGDLS and CDR2 YYNGEE come from the germline V gene. CDR3 bases: TGTGCCAGCAGCTCGGGACAGATCCCAGATACGCAGTATTTT. It encodes CASSSGQIPDTQYF.

This chain connects TRBV5-5 to TRBJ2-2; the match to TRBD1 covers 7 bases. The CDR3 consists of 13 residues. Germline CDR1 and CDR2: SGHKS and YYEKEE (reference sequence). V gave up 4 bases and J gave up 6 bases; unmatched junction bases: 3. DNA of the CDR3: TGTGCCAGCAGCAAAGGGGGCCCCGGGGAGCTGTTTTTT. Protein: CASSKGGPGELFF.

V usage is TRBV30 and J usage is TRBJ2-7; no reliable D call. This CDR3 has 13 amino acids. The V and J ends lost 0 bases and 6 bases respectively, with 12 bases between them. From germline, CDR1 is GTSNPN and CDR2 SVGIG (reference sequence). CDR3 nucleotide sequence: TGTGCCTGGAGTGTACTTGGGCAAGGCGAGCAGTACTTC. Translating it yields CAWSVLGQGEQYF.